What follows are 30 T cell receptor beta chains derived from one specimen sequenced in a study of vaccination and CD4 T cells after COVID-19 (dated by TCRdb to about 2022). Sample treatment or condition, as interpreted from the label and publication: approximately nine-day PBMC culture with coronavirus spike peptide pools or control peptides (ViraFEST assay). CD4+ T cells from unexposed donors were collected before the COVID-19 pandemic (2011-2018). Their antigen targets remain unknown. Library creation used PCR. The listed sequencing device is Illumina iSeq 100. At the Johns Hopkins FTIC core, DNA from the cultured CD4+ T cells underwent TCR sequencing with the Oncomine TCR Beta short-read assay. Genomic DNA was extracted from the cultured CD4+ T cells with the QIAamp micro DNA kit. Clones were called with MiXCR by TCRdb after fastp trimmed the public reads at Q25, and only in-frame beta chains were retained. Identical CDR3 protein sequences are pooled into one entry, listed with their most common genes and DNA. The sample data list roughly 9,300 distinct CDR3 sequences, and less than 45% of these were observed just once. Jointly, the top ten make up approximately 21% of the sample.

The specimen was CD4+ T cells from blood, cultured in vitro. Every receptor here comes from a human donor in good health.

The CDR3 loop is CASSVIGQGDEQYF. As DNA, the CDR3 is TGTGCCAGCAGCGTAATAGGACAGGGGGATGAGCAGTACTTC. The V call is TRBV9, the J call TRBJ2-7, with TRBD1 matching 10 bases. The V gene's germline CDR1 is SGDLS and CDR2 YYNGEE. CDR3 length equals 14 residues. Losses at the gene ends were 1 base for V and 7 bases for J; bases not matched to a gene: 5.

This sequence joins TRBV19 and TRBJ2-2; TRBD1 agrees at 9 bases. This CDR3 contains 16 residues. CDR1 is LNHDA and CDR2 is SQIVND in the germline V gene (reference sequence). With 2 bases clipped from V and 8 bases from J, the junction kept 9 bases outside the gene matches. The CDR3 sequence is CASSIPPGQGAGELFF. DNA for the CDR3: TGTGCCAGTAGTATACCTCCGGGACAGGGTGCGGGGGAGCTGTTTTTT.

The chain joins TRBV20-1 to TRBJ2-5; TRBD2 matches at 7 bases. The CDR3 is 14 amino acids. Trimming cost V 0 bases and J 4 bases; bases outside gene matches: 5. The germline gives CDR1 DFQATT, CDR2 SNEGSKA (reference sequence). CDR3 amino acids: CSAREGGPGETQYF. As DNA, the CDR3 is TGCAGTGCTAGAGAGGGAGGGCCGGGAGAGACCCAGTACTTC.

The V gene is TRBV6-2 or TRBV6-3, the J gene TRBJ1-2, with 9 bases that match TRBD1. The CDR3 consists of 13 residues. V was pared by 6 bases and J by 4 bases, with 3 bases of the junction left unmatched. Germline V gene sequence: CDR1 MNHEY, CDR2 SVGEGT. DNA for the CDR3: TGTGCCAGCAGCCAGACAGGGGGCTATGGCTACACCTTC. Encoded protein: CASSQTGGYGYTF.

The genes are TRBV28 and TRBJ1-6; weak D call: TRBD1 (5 bases). Germline V gives CDR1 MDHEN, CDR2 SYDVKM. With 4 bases removed from V and 0 bases from J, the gap between germline ends came to 7 bases. The CDR3 has 15 residues. DNA of the CDR3: TGTGCCAGCAGTTCGACAGTCTCCTATAATTCACCCCTCCACTTT. Translating gives CASSSTVSYNSPLHF.

This clonotype was seen more than once but under ten times. The CDR3 spells CASSLAIGNQAFF. In nucleotides, the CDR3 is TGTGCCAGCAGCTTAGCGATTGGGAATCAAGCTTTCTTT. The V call is TRBV7-2, the J call TRBJ1-1; D remains unclear. CDR3 length equals 13 residues. Germline V gene data show CDR1 as SGHTA and CDR2 as FQGNSA. The germline V and J ends were trimmed by 0 bases and 9 bases, with 11 bases remaining between them.

This clonotype was found once. The genes are TRBV28 and TRBJ2-5, with 7 bases matching TRBD2. The CDR3 spans 13 residues. Germline V gene sequence: CDR1 MDHEN, CDR2 SYDVKM. V trimming: 7 bases; J trimming: 3 bases; junction bases outside the gene matches: 5. CDR3 nucleotides: TGTGCCAGCATACGAGCGGGAAAAGAGACCCAGTACTTC. Its protein is CASIRAGKETQYF.

The CDR3 here is CASSLLAGGREQYF. The CDR3 DNA sequence: TGTGCCAGCAGCCTCCTAGCGGGAGGACGCGAGCAGTACTTC. The chain uses TRBV6-2 or TRBV6-3 and TRBJ2-7; 11 bases fit TRBD2. Trimming cost V 6 bases and J 6 bases; bases outside gene matches: 7. CDR1 MNHEY and CDR2 SVGEGT come from the germline V gene. CDR3 length equals 14 residues.

V and J are TRBV11-3 and TRBJ2-2; D unclear. The CDR3 spans 13 residues. V lost 5 bases, J lost 4 bases, and 8 bases lay in between. Germline V gene lookup returns CDR1 SGHNT and CDR2 YENEEA. The CDR3 here is CASSPVSTGELFF. CDR3 coding DNA: TGTGCCAGCAGCCCCGTTAGCACCGGGGAGCTGTTTTTT.

The chain links TRBV5-5 to TRBJ2-5; 9 nucleotides align to TRBD2. The CDR3 sequence is 15 residues long. V lost 0 bases and J lost 4; bases outside the gene matches: 4. The germline gives CDR1 SGHKS, CDR2 YYEKEE (reference sequence). The CDR3 DNA reads TGTGCCAGCAGCTTGGAGGGACTAGCTTTAGAGACCCAGTACTTC. It is translated as CASSLEGLALETQYF.

This clonotype was detected only a few times. V is TRBV2 and J is TRBJ2-3; TRBD2 might be the D (5 bases). The ends were cut back, 4 bases at V and 0 bases at J, with 8 bases in the middle. Germline CDR1 reads SNHLY; CDR2 reads FYNNEI. This CDR3 has 14 amino acids. The CDR3 DNA sequence: TGTGCCAGCAGTGTGCGGGTCAGCACAGATACGCAGTATTTT. As protein: CASSVRVSTDTQYF. Filled out from reference TRBV2 and TRBJ2-3, the complete variable domain reads EPEVTQTPSHQVTQMGQEVILRCVPISNHLYFYWYRQILGQKVEFLVSFYNNEISEKSEIFDDQFSVERPDGSNFTLKIRSTKLEDSAMYFCASSVRVSTDTQYFGPGTRLTVL.

This chain joins TRBV7-8 and TRBJ2-5; D gene unclear. This CDR3 has 13 residues. V was trimmed by 0 bases and J by 2 bases, leaving 4 bases between them. Germline CDR1 SGHVS, CDR2 FQNEAQ. In DNA form, the CDR3 reads TGTGCCAGCAGCTTAGCGGATCAAGAGACCCAGTACTTC. This sequence encodes CASSLADQETQYF. The full variable domain, rest sourced from reference TRBV7-8 and TRBJ2-5, is GAGVSQSPRYKVAKRGQDVALRCDPISGHVSLFWYQQALGQGPEFLTYFQNEAQLDKSGLPSDRFFAERPEGSVSTLKIQRTQQEDSAVYLCASSLADQETQYFGPGTRLLVL.

The V and J genes are TRBV28 and TRBJ1-1, with unresolved D. Germline CDR1 MDHEN, CDR2 SYDVKM. CDR3 length equals 12 residues. V was shortened by 6 bases and J by 4 bases, with 9 bases between the two germline ends. CDR3 in amino acids: CASRVGSTEAFF. CDR3 coding DNA: TGTGCCAGCAGGGTGGGGAGCACTGAAGCTTTCTTT.

The chain employs TRBV30 and TRBJ1-2, with TRBD1 matching over 7 bases. This CDR3 has 12 amino acids. V lost 8 bases to trimming and J lost 1 base; unmatched junction nucleotides: 4. Germline CDR1 GTSNPN, CDR2 SVGIG (reference sequence). The CDR3 spells CARDRINYGYTF. The CDR3 DNA is TGTGCCAGGGACAGAATTAACTATGGCTACACCTTC.

This clonotype has just a few counts. This chain links TRBV7-3 with TRBJ2-2; D is possibly TRBD2 (5 bases). Germline CDR1 and CDR2: SGHTA and FQGTGA. V dropped 8 bases and J dropped 4 bases, with 14 bases sitting between them. This CDR3 spans 14 amino acids. CDR3 in DNA: TGTGCCAGCGGTTTGGGGAGACCCACCGGGGAGCTGTTTTTT. Its translation: CASGLGRPTGELFF.

There are a few counts of this clonotype. The genes are TRBV27 and TRBJ2-7; 8 positions match TRBD1. V dropped 1 base and J dropped 2; count of bases not matched to a gene: 4. The CDR3 has 15 amino acids. CDR1 and CDR2 from the germline V gene are MNHEY and SMNVEV (reference sequence). The CDR3 nucleotides are TGTGCCAGCAGTTTATTCCCCAGGGGGCCCTACGAGCAGTACTTC. Its protein product is CASSLFPRGPYEQYF.

This clonotype appeared a few times. V and J are TRBV20-1 and TRBJ2-2, with D unresolved. CDR3 length equals 14 residues. Per germline, CDR1 DFQATT and CDR2 SNEGSKA (reference sequence). The V end was cut by 2 bases, the J end by 7 bases, with 14 bases between. Here the CDR3 reads CSARPPRLYGELFF. Written as DNA, the CDR3 is TGCAGTGCTAGACCCCCGCGGCTATACGGGGAGCTGTTTTTT.

The chain joins TRBV9 to TRBJ2-7; 14 bases agree with TRBD2. Looked up from germline, CDR1 is SGDLS and CDR2 is YYNGEE. After removal of 6 bases from V and 6 bases from J, the junction contained 14 bases not matched to a gene. The CDR3 totals 17 residues. CDR3 coding DNA: TGTGCCAGCATCCTCCATTCCGGGACTAGCGGGAGCGGCGAGCAGTACTTC. This translates into CASILHSGTSGSGEQYF.

This clonotype was seen a handful of times. The chain uses TRBV20-1 and TRBJ2-7, with D unclear. Trimming removed 3 bases from V and 3 bases from J, with 12 bases in between. The germline gives CDR1 DFQATT, CDR2 SNEGSKA (reference sequence). This CDR3 spans 13 amino acids. DNA of the CDR3: TGCAGTGCTAGTTCCGTACTTAACTACGAGCAGTACTTC. Its protein is CSASSVLNYEQYF.

This clonotype was observed a handful of times. The chain joins TRBV20-1 to TRBJ2-7; the D gene is possibly TRBD2 (5 bases). Looked up from germline, CDR1 is DFQATT and CDR2 is SNEGSKA (reference sequence). The V and J ends lost 5 bases and 2 bases respectively, with 16 bases between them. The CDR3 contains 14 residues. The CDR3 coding sequence is TGCAGTGCTTCGGACGGAGGCCGAACCTACGAGCAGTACTTC. Protein product: CSASDGGRTYEQYF.

The chain joins TRBV7-9 to TRBJ1-6; D call uncertain. This CDR3 comprises 14 residues. Trimming pared 5 bases from V and 0 bases from J, leaving 5 bases between. CDR1 SEHNR and CDR2 FQNEAQ come from the germline V gene (reference sequence). The CDR3 region is CASSVSSYNSPLHF. In DNA form, the CDR3 reads TGTGCCAGCAGCGTAAGCTCCTATAATTCACCCCTCCACTTT. The full variable domain, with the rest looked up from reference TRBV7-9 and TRBJ1-6, is DTGVSQNPRHKITKRGQNVTFRCDPISEHNRLYWYRQTLGQGPEFLTYFQNEAQLEKSRLLSDRFSAERPKGSFSTLEIQRTEQGDSAMYLCASSVSSYNSPLHFGNGTRLTVT.

This clonotype turned up a few times. The chain combines TRBV25-1 with TRBJ2-7, with D unclear. V was shortened by 0 bases and J by 6 bases, with 3 bases between the two germline ends. CDR1 MGHDK and CDR2 SYGVNS come from the germline V gene. The CDR3 sequence is 11 residues long. This chain's CDR3 is CASSEYSEQYF. Here the CDR3 DNA reads TGTGCCAGCAGTGAATATTCCGAGCAGTACTTC.

The chain carries TRBV4-2 and TRBJ1-2, with 8 bases fitting TRBD1. The CDR3 covers 16 residues. J lost 6 bases, V lost 0 bases, and 9 bases had no gene match. Germline values: CDR1 LGHNA, CDR2 YNFKEQ. CDR3 sequence (DNA): TGTGCCAGCAGCCAAGATCTTGGGGACAGGTGGGATGGCTACACCTTC. Translating gives CASSQDLGDRWDGYTF.

This clonotype is judged medium-sized. This chain uses TRBV25-1 with TRBJ1-2, with D perhaps TRBD1 (6 bases). CDR3 length equals 16 residues. Germline V CDR1 and CDR2: MGHDK, SYGVNS. V was clipped by 0 bases and J by 3 bases, with 14 bases between them. Here the CDR3 reads CASSEYTGPGDYGYTF. The CDR3 DNA follows: TGTGCCAGCAGTGAATATACGGGGCCAGGGGACTATGGCTACACCTTC.

This clonotype was picked up a small number of times. The chain combines TRBV19 with TRBJ1-1, with D unresolved. The length of the CDR3 is 16 residues. Germline V gene data show CDR1 as LNHDA and CDR2 as SQIVND (reference sequence). Deletions cut 6 bases from V and 2 bases from J, with 19 bases between. In DNA, the CDR3 is TGTGCCAGTAGCCACCTTCGGACGTCTATTAACACTGAAGCTTTCTTT. Its translation is CASSHLRTSINTEAFF.

This clonotype was observed a handful of times. The chain employs TRBV7-6 and TRBJ2-7; no clear D. V was pared by 1 base and J by 0 bases, with 13 bases between. CDR1 and CDR2 (germline): SGHVS, FNYEAQ. The CDR3 runs to 16 residues. The CDR3 DNA reads TGTGCCAGCAGCTTAGGTGGACGCCTCACCTCCTACGAGCAGTACTTC. Translating gives CASSLGGRLTSYEQYF.

The chain combines TRBV20-1 with TRBJ1-2; D is undetermined. V shed 2 bases and J shed 2 bases, with 12 bases lying between them. Germline values: CDR1 DFQATT, CDR2 SNEGSKA (reference sequence). CDR3 length equals 14 residues. The CDR3 coding sequence is TGCAGTGCTAGACTCAGTAAGAACAACTATGGCTACACCTTC. Encoded protein: CSARLSKNNYGYTF.

J is TRBJ1-1 and V is TRBV7-8; D is ambiguous. CDR3 length: 12 amino acids. The germline V gene encodes CDR1 SGHVS and CDR2 FQNEAQ. V shed 1 base and J shed 8 bases, with 8 bases lying between them. CDR3 amino acids: CASSLDWTEAFF. DNA for the CDR3: TGTGCCAGCAGCTTAGATTGGACCGAAGCTTTCTTT.

This chain links TRBV10-3 with TRBJ1-2; 7 bases line up with TRBD1. The V and J ends lost 5 bases and 4 bases, in that order; junction bases with no gene match: 16. Germline V gene sequence: CDR1 ENHRY, CDR2 SYGVKD. The CDR3 has 17 amino acids. The chain's CDR3 is CAISHKRGTVTLYGYTF. The DNA of the CDR3 is TGTGCCATCAGTCACAAAAGGGGGACAGTGACTCTCTATGGCTACACCTTC.

This clonotype appeared a few times. This chain connects TRBV10-3 to TRBJ2-7, with D possibly TRBD2 on 6 matching bases. The V gene lost 3 bases and the J gene lost 1 base, with 19 bases spanning the gap. The germline gives CDR1 ENHRY, CDR2 SYGVKD. CDR3 length: 17 residues. The CDR3 sequence is CAISDGGMGRVSYEQYF. DNA for the CDR3: TGTGCCATCAGTGATGGGGGGATGGGCAGGGTATCCTACGAGCAGTACTTC.